This TCR beta chain stems from a study of blood T cells in healthy people across ages. Notes on the study in general: More naive CD4+ cells and higher diversity were found in long-lived than in aged donors.

The sample providers were healthy Caucasian people from Russia, aged roughly 6 to 90. Each sample yielded at least 6 million isolated PBMCs. It was with a sample-barcoded 5' primer and a J-beta primer mix that a second PCR of roughly 7 to 12 cycles was run. One entry per CDR3 protein, called by TCRdb with MiXCR from the 5' RACE reads. Counted here are hundreds of thousands of distinct CDR3 sequences, roughly 53% occurring once; the ten biggest clones make up approximately 40%. On this clonotype itself: Its antigen is not identified.

The length of the CDR3 is 16 residues. Trimming at V came to 3 bases and at J to 5 bases, leaving 6 bases not matched to a gene. The germline V gene encodes CDR1 KGHDR and CDR2 SFDVKD. The receptor was isolated from a man older than 75 in good health. This rearrangement joins TRBV24-1 to TRBJ2-5, with 12 bases that match TRBD2. Sequencing was carried out using blood. In DNA, the CDR3 is TGTGCCACCAGTGATGCTAGCGGGAGGGCCAGTGAGACCCAGTACTTC. It yields the protein CATSDASGRASETQYF.